Below are 25 T cell receptor beta chains sequenced from a single sample in a study of Graves' ophthalmopathy and Graves' hyperthyroidism. Amplified material comprised TCR beta CDR3 regions derived from RNA transcripts. HTBI-primed first-round RT-PCR preceded second-round multiplex PCR. TCRdb re-analysed the multiplex PCR reads in MiXCR, keeping a single row per CDR3 protein. Found here are about 160,000 distinct CDR3 sequences, roughly two fifths of them singletons; the top ten hold roughly 5.8%. Specimen: peripheral blood. The receptors come from a woman aged 40 to 50 with Graves' ophthalmopathy.

This chain connects TRBV6-5 to TRBJ1-1, with D possibly being TRBD1 (5 bases). V lost 5 bases and J 5 bases, leaving 21 bases between the germline ends. The germline gives CDR1 MNHEY, CDR2 SVGAGI. CDR3 size: 16 residues. The CDR3, as DNA: TGTGCCAGCAGTCTTTACTCGAGTCAGGGACGGACTGAAGCTTTCTTT. This sequence encodes CASSLYSSQGRTEAFF.

This chain joins TRBV19 and TRBJ1-2, with D tentatively TRBD1 (5 bases). The CDR3 is made up of 15 amino acids. V gave up 3 bases and J gave up 5 bases, with 16 bases separating them. From germline, CDR1 is LNHDA and CDR2 SQIVND (reference sequence). CDR3 sequence: CASSISLSGGYGYTF. In DNA, the CDR3 is TGTGCCAGTAGTATCTCCCTTTCCGGGGGGTATGGCTACACCTTC.

This sequence joins TRBV6-1 and TRBJ2-5, with 11 nucleotides matching TRBD2. There are 15 residues in the CDR3. Trimming cost V 6 bases and J 2 bases; bases outside gene matches: 5. The germline CDR1 and CDR2 sequences are MNHNS and SASEGT. CDR3 residues: CASRLAGGRQETQYF. The CDR3 DNA reads as TGTGCCAGCAGGCTAGCGGGAGGACGTCAAGAGACCCAGTACTTC.

This chain links TRBV6-5 with TRBJ2-7; D is unclear. From germline, CDR1 is MNHEY and CDR2 SVGAGI. The length of the CDR3 is 12 residues. V lost 2 bases and J lost 6, with 8 bases in between. In DNA, the CDR3 is TGTGCCAGCAGTTACCCCACCAGCGAGCAGTACTTC. Translation gives CASSYPTSEQYF.

This clonotype was seen repeatedly, ten times or more. The genes are TRBV3-1 and TRBJ1-2, with D unclear. This CDR3 comprises 11 residues. Deletions cut 1 base from V and 9 bases from J, with 6 bases between. CDR1 LGHDT and CDR2 YNNKEL come from the germline V gene (reference sequence). The CDR3 DNA reads TGTGCCAGCAGCCAAGTGGGAAGCTACACCTTC. Encoded protein: CASSQVGSYTF.

This clonotype was seen only a few times. V gene TRBV28 combines with J gene TRBJ2-7; D perhaps matches TRBD1 (6 bases). V dropped 6 bases and J dropped 2 bases, with 17 bases sitting between them. CDR1 MDHEN and CDR2 SYDVKM come from the germline V gene. CDR3 length: 15 residues. The CDR3 DNA reads TGTGCCAGCAGCCTGGATTCGTCAGGGGCCTACGAGCAGTACTTC. This sequence encodes CASSLDSSGAYEQYF. The entire variable domain, with the rest obtained from reference TRBV28 and TRBJ2-7, is as follows: DVKVTQSSRYLVKRTGEKVFLECVQDMDHENMFWYRQDPGLGLRLIYFSYDVKMKEKGDIPEGYSVSREKKERFSLILESASTNQTSMYLCASSLDSSGAYEQYFGPGTRLTVT.

Regarding this clonotype: This CDR3 is missing its conserved last phenylalanine or tryptophan, likely due to a read error. V usage is TRBV12-3 or TRBV12-4 and J usage is TRBJ2-5; TRBD2 agrees at 13 bases. V shed 6 bases, J shed 5 bases, and the junction held 3 bases outside the gene matches. The CDR3 length is 14 residues. The CDR3 coding sequence is TGTGCCAGCAGCTGGACTAGCGGGAGTGAGACCCAGTACTCC. This encodes CASSWTSGSETQYS.

This clonotype showed up many times. The CDR3 protein is CASSPHWEETQYF. In nucleotides, the CDR3 is TGTGCCAGCAGCCCCCATTGGGAAGAGACCCAGTACTTC. The chain employs TRBV9 and TRBJ2-5; no clear D gene. CDR3 length: 13 amino acids. V shed 4 bases and J shed 3 bases, with 10 bases lying between them. The germline V gene encodes CDR1 SGDLS and CDR2 YYNGEE.

This sequence joins TRBV7-9 and TRBJ2-5; 9 bases are shared with TRBD2. V lost 1 base, J lost 11 bases, and 8 bases stayed unmatched. The germline V gene encodes CDR1 SEHNR and CDR2 FQNEAQ (reference sequence). This CDR3 is 14 amino acids long. CDR3 sequence: CASSLGGTSREQYF. For the CDR3, the DNA is TGTGCCAGCAGCTTAGGAGGGACTAGCAGGGAGCAGTACTTC.

This clonotype has a count of ten or more. The rearrangement uses TRBV12-3 or TRBV12-4 and TRBJ1-2, with D maybe TRBD1 (5 bases). The CDR3 has 13 residues. V was pared by 5 bases and J by 4 bases, with 11 bases between. The DNA of the CDR3 is TGTGCCAGCAGTCTAAATGGGGGCTATGGCTACACCTTC. It translates to CASSLNGGYGYTF.

The chain carries TRBV6-2 or TRBV6-3 and TRBJ1-5; TRBD1 might be the D (5 bases). CDR1 and CDR2 (germline): MNHEY, SVGEGT. This CDR3 comprises 17 residues. Trimming stripped 5 bases from V and 5 bases from J, with 22 bases between. CDR3 sequence reads: CASSLESVRVTDQPQHF. Here the CDR3 DNA reads TGTGCCAGCAGTCTTGAGAGCGTCAGGGTAACTGATCAGCCCCAGCATTTT.

There are many counts of this clonotype. The rearrangement uses TRBV7-2 and TRBJ2-7, with 7 bases matching TRBD1. V gave up 4 bases and J gave up 7 bases; unmatched junction bases: 13. Germline CDR1 reads SGHTA; CDR2 reads FQGNSA. The length of the CDR3 is 15 residues. CDR3 in DNA: TGTGCCAGCAGCTACCCCGGGACAGTTTTAGGGGAGCAGTACTTC. Protein: CASSYPGTVLGEQYF.

This clonotype has ten or more counts. The CDR3 bases are TGTGCCAGCAGTGGACCATCGTCCCCGCCCGGGGAGCTGTTTTTT. Translating it yields CASSGPSSPPGELFF. This rearrangement joins TRBV12-3 or TRBV12-4 to TRBJ2-2; no clear D. V lost 5 bases to trimming and J lost 6 bases, with 16 bases between them. The CDR3 is 15 amino acids.

This clonotype was counted at least ten times. The germline gene is not matched at one end of the junction; a read error may be the cause. The V gene is TRBV12-3 or TRBV12-4, the J gene TRBJ2-7; D call uncertain. This CDR3 is 13 amino acids long. For the CDR3, the DNA is TGTGCCAGCAGCTCCACAGTATCCTACAAGCAGTACTTC. Its translation: CASSSTVSYKQYF.

This clonotype was recorded many times. The chain is built from TRBV25-1 and TRBJ2-7; D not certain. The CDR3 consists of 13 residues. Looked up from germline, CDR1 is MGHDK and CDR2 is SYGVNS. V was cut by 3 bases and J by 3 bases, with 9 bases left in between. The CDR3 DNA is TGTGCCAGCAGTGATAGGAATCGCTACGAGCAGTACTTC. It specifies CASSDRNRYEQYF.

This clonotype was picked up many times. The chain employs TRBV28 and TRBJ1-2; D may be TRBD1 (5 bases). Germline V gene data show CDR1 as MDHEN and CDR2 as SYDVKM. The CDR3 is 12 amino acids. The V gene lost 5 bases and the J gene lost 5 bases, with 9 bases spanning the gap. This CDR3 is CASSPTDYGYTF. The CDR3 coding sequence is TGTGCCAGCAGTCCGACAGATTATGGCTACACCTTC.

The sample holds many counts of this clonotype. The V gene is TRBV7-2, the J gene TRBJ1-3; 8 bases line up with TRBD1. The V gene end was trimmed by 4 bases and the J gene end by 3 bases; junction bases not matched to a gene: 5. The CDR3 extends over 15 amino acids. Germline CDR1 reads SGHTA; CDR2 reads FQGNSA. CDR3 DNA sequence: TGTGCCAGCAGCTCCGACAGGGGTAGTGGAAACACCATATATTTT. Protein sequence: CASSSDRGSGNTIYF.

This clonotype was seen only a few times. The chain employs TRBV12-3 or TRBV12-4 and TRBJ1-1; a weak D match, TRBD1 (5 bases). The germline V and J ends were trimmed by 3 bases and 1 base, with 9 bases remaining between them. This CDR3 region has 14 residues. CDR3: CASSFQGANTEAFF. The CDR3 DNA sequence: TGTGCCAGCAGTTTTCAGGGAGCGAACACTGAAGCTTTCTTT.

The chain carries TRBV12-3 or TRBV12-4 and TRBJ1-2; a possible D gene is TRBD1 (5 bases). This CDR3 has 14 residues. Trimming pared 6 bases from V and 8 bases from J, leaving 19 bases between. The CDR3 sequence is CASSQGTFIDGYTF. CDR3 bases: TGTGCCAGCAGCCAAGGGACGTTCATTGACGGCTACACCTTC.

In this sample, this clonotype turned up many times. This chain connects TRBV12-3 or TRBV12-4 to TRBJ1-2, with unresolved D. V was cut by 7 bases and J by 8 bases, with 20 bases left in between. The CDR3 runs 14 residues. Written as DNA, the CDR3 is TGTGCCAGCACCACATCTGGGAGGCGATGGGGCTACACCTTC. Translating gives CASTTSGRRWGYTF.

This clonotype was counted a single time. V usage is TRBV28 and J usage is TRBJ2-7; D is perhaps TRBD2 (7 bases). The CDR3 runs 18 residues. V lost 3 bases to trimming and J lost 3 bases, with 24 bases between them. Germline V CDR1 and CDR2: MDHEN, SYDVKM. The DNA of the CDR3 is TGTGCCAGCAGTTTGGGTTGGATAGGGGAAGGGGGGGACTACGAGCAGTACTTC. It is translated as CASSLGWIGEGGDYEQYF.

This rearrangement joins TRBV30 to TRBJ1-2; the D gene is possibly TRBD1 (6 bases). V lost 2 bases, J lost 10 bases, and 14 bases lay in between. The germline V gene encodes CDR1 GTSNPN and CDR2 SVGIG (reference sequence). This CDR3 spans 12 amino acids. This chain's CDR3 is CAWSIGQNDYTF. The CDR3 DNA follows: TGTGCCTGGAGTATAGGACAGAATGACTACACCTTC.

The chain is built from TRBV28 and TRBJ2-7, with TRBD2 as a possible D gene (7 bases). Trimming took off 4 bases at V and 3 bases at J, with 16 bases between the two ends. The CDR3 extends over 15 amino acids. Germline assignment: CDR1 MDHEN and CDR2 SYDVKM. The CDR3 here is CASSSTGGPNYEQYF. In DNA form, the CDR3 reads TGTGCCAGCAGTTCAACCGGGGGGCCCAACTACGAGCAGTACTTC.

The rearrangement links TRBV6-2 or TRBV6-3 to TRBJ1-5; D possibly corresponds to TRBD1 (6 bases). The CDR3 length is 15 residues. Germline V gene sequence: CDR1 MNHEY, CDR2 SVGEGT. Trimming removed 0 bases at V and 3 bases at J, with 9 bases between. Here the CDR3 DNA reads TGTGCCAGCAGTTACTCAGGACAGTTCAATCAGCCCCAGCATTTT. As protein: CASSYSGQFNQPQHF.

This clonotype has a count of ten or more. The chain is built from TRBV5-6 and TRBJ2-5; D remains ambiguous. In germline, CDR1 is SGHDT, CDR2 YYEEEE. This CDR3 spans 15 amino acids. Deletions cut 2 bases from V and 1 base from J, with 12 bases between. This CDR3 is CASSFWVGSQETQYF. Written as DNA, the CDR3 is TGTGCCAGCAGCTTTTGGGTGGGGTCCCAAGAGACCCAGTACTTC.